The entry below describes one TCR beta chain. Antigen unknown. This specimen comes from a study of T cells after yellow fever vaccination. Study overall: Libraries from low-cell-number fractions were prepared with the SMART-Seq v4 Ultra Low Input RNA kit.

One entry per CDR3 protein, called by TCRdb with MiXCR from the 5' RACE reads. The sample holds under 300,000 distinct CDR3 sequences, roughly 6.3% seen once. Whole-study findings and limits: Across the CD4 and CD8 compartments, a small share of clonotypes was present in both. A weaker but faster secondary response was observed, peaking on day 5 versus 15.

The CDR3 runs 13 residues. Trimming took 2 bases from V and 5 from J, leaving 12 bases between them. CDR1 DFQATT and CDR2 SNEGSKA come from the germline V gene (reference sequence). The sequence came from a man aged 25 to 40 who received the YFV17D yellow fever vaccine. V usage is TRBV20-1 and J usage is TRBJ2-5, with D hard to call. Source: CD4+ T cells sorted from PBMCs, taken on the day of the yellow fever booster vaccination. The CDR3 loop is CSARLSSRETQYF. CDR3 bases: TGCAGTGCTAGACTCTCTTCTCGGGAGACCCAGTACTTC.